This entry is about one T cell receptor (beta chain). Its antigen is not known. The sample comes from a study of CD8+CD57+ T cells in acquired aplastic anemia. Points from the study as a whole: Some 27 CD8+ CDR3 sequences were shared between patients and controls.

CDR3 and TCR beta VDJ profiling relied on a genomic DNA template. TCRdb recomputed calls from the reads with MiXCR, one row per CDR3 protein. The sample lists more than 70,000 distinct CDR3 sequences, 70% occurring once. CDR1 is WSHSY, CDR2 SAAADI, per germline. This CDR3 comprises 15 residues. V shed 1 base and J 11 bases; nucleotides not matched to a gene: 12. All sequencing subjects had displayed CD8+CD57+ cell expansion on flow cytometry. Patients, without exception, had severe acquired aplastic anemia. By the time of blood sampling, patients had still received no therapy. The rearrangement links TRBV10-2 to TRBJ2-7; 9 nucleotides line up with TRBD2. This sequence originates from a human donor with aplastic anemia. The sequenced sample was sorted CD4+, CD8+, or CD8+CD57+ T cells (not recorded which) from PBMCs. Here the CDR3 DNA reads TGCGCCAGCAGTGAGTTCGGGCGGGAGGGGGATGAGAAGTACTTC. Protein: CASSEFGREGDEKYF.